A single sample gave rise to the 27 T cell receptor beta chains below, sequenced in a study of CD8 T cells in ankylosing spondylitis. Study-wide findings and caveats: One TCR beta motif, made up of several highly homologous variants, appeared characteristic of ankylosing spondylitis blood.

Antigens of these TCRs are unknown. TCRdb processed the 5' RACE reads anew with MiXCR; each CDR3 protein has one entry. This table has some 400,000 distinct CDR3 sequences, approximately 20% appearing once. Specimen: blood, either unsorted or a sorted T cell fraction (not recorded which). Receptor source: a male donor with ankylosing spondylitis.

The chain couples TRBV12-3 or TRBV12-4 to TRBJ2-2; D may be TRBD2 (5 bases). The ends were cut back, 3 bases at V and 5 bases at J, with 13 bases in the middle. The length of the CDR3 is 15 residues. The chain's CDR3 is CASSFSWTETGELFF. For the CDR3, the DNA is TGTGCCAGCAGTTTCTCATGGACTGAAACCGGGGAGCTGTTTTTT.

This chain joins TRBV20-1 and TRBJ2-2; 13 bases are shared with TRBD2. This CDR3 contains 18 residues. Germline V gene data show CDR1 as DFQATT and CDR2 as SNEGSKA (reference sequence). V was pared by 6 bases and J by 4 bases, with 14 bases of the junction left unmatched. CDR3 DNA sequence: TGCAGTGCCGCAGAAGGGACTAGCGGGGTGGTGGGCACCGGGGAGCTGTTTTTT. This translates into CSAAEGTSGVVGTGELFF.

The sample holds a few counts of this clonotype. V is TRBV15 and J is TRBJ1-1; no clear D gene. This CDR3 has 14 amino acids. CDR1 and CDR2 from the germline V gene are LNHNV and YYDKDF (reference sequence). Trimming removed 5 bases from V and 4 bases from J, with 14 bases in between. CDR3 in DNA: TGTGCCACCAGCCCGTTACGGGGTGGCACTGAAGCTTTCTTT. This codes for CATSPLRGGTEAFF.

The chain uses TRBV7-3 and TRBJ2-6, with unresolved D. There are 13 residues in the CDR3. Germline V gene data show CDR1 as SGHTA and CDR2 as FQGTGA. V lost 5 bases, J lost 4 bases, and 6 bases lay in between. CDR3 DNA: TGTGCCAGCAGCCGGATGGGGGCCAACGTCCTGACTTTC. It specifies CASSRMGANVLTF.

This rearrangement joins TRBV18 to TRBJ1-6, with 7 bases matching TRBD1. Germline-derived CDR1 and CDR2 are KGHSH and LQKENI. Trimming removed 3 bases from V and 0 bases from J; junction bases left unmatched: 5. CDR3 length: 17 amino acids. DNA for the CDR3: TGTGCCAGCTCACCCCCTCGGGACAGCTCCTATAATTCACCCCTCCACTTT. Translation: CASSPPRDSSYNSPLHF.

The table lists this clonotype with a few counts. The rearrangement joins TRBV3-1 to TRBJ2-7; the match to TRBD1 covers 9 bases. V gave up 2 bases and J gave up 7 bases; unmatched junction bases: 9. The CDR3 length is 15 residues. Per germline, CDR1 LGHDT and CDR2 YNNKEL (reference sequence). The CDR3 coding sequence is TGTGCCAGCAGCCAACCCGGGACAGGGAGTGTAGAGCAGTACTTC. Encoded protein: CASSQPGTGSVEQYF.

This clonotype was seen ten or more times. The genes are TRBV29-1 and TRBJ1-2, with D uncertain. This CDR3 contains 12 residues. CDR1 is SQVTM and CDR2 is ANQGSEA in the germline V gene. The germline V and J ends were trimmed by 6 bases and 5 bases, with 13 bases remaining between them. The CDR3 reads CSVEPDGYGYTF. The CDR3 DNA sequence: TGCAGCGTGGAGCCGGACGGTTATGGCTACACCTTC.

The V and J genes are TRBV7-3 and TRBJ1-3; D gene unclear. Germline assignment: CDR1 SGHTA and CDR2 FQGTGA. Trimming took off 0 bases at V and 0 bases at J, with 6 bases between the two ends. The CDR3 sequence is 15 residues long. The CDR3 region is CASSLTGSSGNTIYF. CDR3 in DNA: TGTGCCAGCAGCTTAACCGGGAGCTCTGGAAACACCATATATTTT.

The chain recombines TRBV12-3 or TRBV12-4 with TRBJ1-5; D may be TRBD1 (5 bases). CDR3 size: 14 residues. V lost 1 base and J lost 4, with 8 bases in between. The CDR3 spells CASSLGQLNQPQHF. The DNA for the CDR3 is TGTGCCAGCAGTTTAGGACAGCTAAATCAGCCCCAGCATTTT.

The J gene is TRBJ1-2, the V gene TRBV29-1; the D gene is possibly TRBD1 (6 bases). The CDR3 extends over 14 amino acids. Germline V gene sequence: CDR1 SQVTM, CDR2 ANQGSEA. V gave up 6 bases and J gave up 4 bases, with 18 bases separating them. CDR3 nucleotides: TGCAGCGTGGAACCGACAGGAGTGGGCTATGGCTACACCTTC. Translated: CSVEPTGVGYGYTF.

Many counts were recorded for this clonotype. The chain uses TRBV12-3 or TRBV12-4 and TRBJ1-1; D remains unclear. V lost 5 bases to trimming and J lost 0 bases, with 13 bases between them. This CDR3 has 15 residues. The CDR3 region has the DNA TGTGCCAGCAGTCCCCCGGGCGGCCTGAACACTGAAGCTTTCTTT. Residues: CASSPPGGLNTEAFF.

In regard to this clonotype: A junction end diverges from the germline sequence, so it may reflect a read error. The chain recombines TRBV29-1 with TRBJ2-4; the match to TRBD2 covers 8 bases. The germline V gene has CDR1 SQVTM and CDR2 ANQGSEA. The CDR3 is 14 residues long. Here the CDR3 reads CSVAQTSERNIQDF. DNA of the CDR3: TGCAGCGTTGCACAGACTAGCGAGAGGAACATTCAGGACTTC.

The sample holds a few counts of this clonotype. The rearrangement links TRBV7-2 to TRBJ1-5; 8 bases fit TRBD1. This CDR3 is 14 amino acids long. Germline CDR1 and CDR2: SGHTA and FQGNSA. The junction had 6 bases not matched to a gene; V was cut back by 5 bases and J by 6 bases. CDR3 bases: TGTGCCAGCAGCACCCGGACAGGGTCTCAGCCCCAGCATTTT. Translation: CASSTRTGSQPQHF.

This clonotype has more than one count but fewer than ten. The chain employs TRBV5-1 and TRBJ2-7; 7 nucleotides agree with TRBD2. Germline V gives CDR1 SGHRS, CDR2 YFSETQ. V lost 4 bases, J lost 3 bases, and 22 bases stayed unmatched. This CDR3 spans 19 amino acids. This CDR3 reads CASSLTIRSSREKSYEQYF. The CDR3 DNA sequence: TGCGCCAGCAGCCTCACCATACGCTCATCGCGGGAGAAGAGCTACGAGCAGTACTTC.

The genes are TRBV6-5 and TRBJ1-3; a weak D match, TRBD1 (5 bases). The CDR3 has 15 amino acids. The V end lost 2 bases, the J end lost 2 bases, and 10 bases lay between the germline ends. The germline V gene encodes CDR1 MNHEY and CDR2 SVGAGI. CDR3: CASSYRGGAGNTIYF. The DNA of the CDR3 is TGTGCCAGCAGTTACCGGGGGGGGGCTGGAAACACCATATATTTT.

This rearrangement joins TRBV5-6 to TRBJ2-1; the D is unclear. V lost 1 base to trimming and J lost 4 bases, with 6 bases between them. Germline V CDR1 and CDR2: SGHDT, YYEEEE. This CDR3 has 13 amino acids. The CDR3 coding sequence is TGTGCCAGCAGCTTGATCCTTTACAATGAGCAGTTCTTC. Protein sequence: CASSLILYNEQFF.

The table lists this clonotype with a few counts. V and J are TRBV27 and TRBJ2-4, with 9 positions matching TRBD2. Germline loops: CDR1 MNHEY, CDR2 SMNVEV (reference sequence). CDR3 size: 16 residues. V trimming: 5 bases; J trimming: 0 bases; junction bases outside the gene matches: 5. The CDR3: CASSVTSGGAKNIQYF. CDR3 nucleotide sequence: TGTGCCAGCAGTGTGACTAGCGGAGGAGCCAAAAACATTCAGTACTTC.

This clonotype has more than one count but fewer than ten. This rearrangement joins TRBV25-1 to TRBJ2-5; 12 nucleotides line up with TRBD2. CDR1 and CDR2 (germline): MGHDK, SYGVNS. The CDR3 spans 17 residues. The J segment lost 5 bases and the V segment lost 0 bases, leaving 7 bases of the junction unmatched. For the CDR3, the DNA is TGTGCCAGCAGTGAATATGCTAGCGGGAGGGCCTGGGAGACCCAGTACTTC. Protein sequence: CASSEYASGRAWETQYF.

In the case of this clonotype: A much larger clonotype is one base distant, so this may be a read error. This chain joins TRBV15 and TRBJ2-5; TRBD1 agrees at 7 bases. The CDR3 loop spans 15 amino acids. Germline lookup yields CDR1 LNHNV and CDR2 YYDKDF (reference sequence). V shed 1 base and J 4 bases; nucleotides not matched to a gene: 6. The CDR3 DNA is TGTGCCACCAGCAGAGGAACTCGACAGGGAGAGACCCAGTACTTC. Its translation is CATSRGTRQGETQYF.

This clonotype was recorded a few times. J is TRBJ2-7 and V is TRBV18; perhaps TRBD2 as D (5 bases). Germline CDR1 is KGHSH and CDR2 is LQKENI. CDR3 length: 16 residues. The V end lost 0 bases, the J end lost 4 bases, and 16 bases lay between the germline ends. In nucleotides, the CDR3 is TGTGCCAGCTCACCACCCTCCGGGGTAAAGGGTTACGAGCAGTACTTC. Amino acids: CASSPPSGVKGYEQYF.

The gene calls are TRBV20-1 and TRBJ2-1; D is uncertain. Germline V gene data show CDR1 as DFQATT and CDR2 as SNEGSKA (reference sequence). CDR3 length: 13 residues. The ends were cut back, 2 bases at V and 9 bases at J, with 14 bases in the middle. CDR3 sequence reads: CSARPDRPGEQFF. The CDR3, as DNA: TGCAGTGCTAGACCGGACCGGCCGGGTGAGCAGTTCTTC.

At least ten counts were recorded for this clonotype. The J gene is TRBJ2-1, the V gene TRBV12-3 or TRBV12-4; the D is unclear. This CDR3 is built from 14 residues. V was pared by 3 bases and J by 4 bases, with 10 bases between. The CDR3 protein is CASSFIGSYNEQFF. In DNA, the CDR3 is TGTGCCAGCAGTTTTATCGGATCTTACAATGAGCAGTTCTTC.

The V call is TRBV3-1, the J call TRBJ2-3; D tentatively reads TRBD1 or TRBD2 (5 bases each). Germline CDR1 is LGHDT and CDR2 is YNNKEL (reference sequence). V was pared by 2 bases and J by 1 base, with 13 bases between. This CDR3 has 16 residues. The CDR3 protein is CASSQKSGQRTDTQYF. The CDR3 coding sequence is TGTGCCAGCAGCCAAAAAAGCGGACAACGCACAGATACGCAGTATTTT.

This chain joins TRBV11-2 and TRBJ1-6, with 7 bases that match TRBD1. Germline V CDR1 and CDR2: SGHAT, FQNNGV. There are 20 residues in the CDR3. Losses at the gene ends were 2 bases for V and 1 base for J; bases not matched to a gene: 14. The CDR3 is CASSLRGQTGLNSYNSPLHF. The CDR3 DNA sequence: TGTGCCAGCAGCTTAAGGGGGCAGACAGGGTTAAATTCCTATAATTCACCCCTCCACTTT.

This chain joins TRBV18 and TRBJ2-7; unclear D gene. The CDR3 loop spans 13 amino acids. Looked up from germline, CDR1 is KGHSH and CDR2 is LQKENI. Trimming removed 3 bases from V and 6 bases from J, with 12 bases in between. DNA for the CDR3: TGTGCCAGCTCACCGTACAAAGTGGGCGAGCAGTACTTC. It translates to CASSPYKVGEQYF.

This clonotype was recorded a few times. The chain recombines TRBV7-8 with TRBJ1-1; 7 bases agree with TRBD1. The trim removed 4 bases at V and 2 bases at J, leaving 7 bases unmatched. The CDR3 extends over 15 amino acids. The V gene's germline CDR1 is SGHVS and CDR2 FQNEAQ. CDR3 sequence reads: CASSSPGQRNTEAFF. CDR3 sequence (DNA): TGTGCCAGCAGCTCCCCGGGACAGAGAAACACTGAAGCTTTCTTT.

This clonotype has ten or more counts. The rearrangement links TRBV29-1 to TRBJ2-3; 11 nucleotides line up with TRBD1. In germline, CDR1 is SQVTM, CDR2 ANQGSEA. J was trimmed by 0 bases and V by 7 bases; bases with no gene match: 9. The CDR3 contains 16 residues. The CDR3 DNA reads TGCAGCGCATTTGGGGACAGGGGGATAAGCACAGATACGCAGTATTTT. Translating it yields CSAFGDRGISTDTQYF.